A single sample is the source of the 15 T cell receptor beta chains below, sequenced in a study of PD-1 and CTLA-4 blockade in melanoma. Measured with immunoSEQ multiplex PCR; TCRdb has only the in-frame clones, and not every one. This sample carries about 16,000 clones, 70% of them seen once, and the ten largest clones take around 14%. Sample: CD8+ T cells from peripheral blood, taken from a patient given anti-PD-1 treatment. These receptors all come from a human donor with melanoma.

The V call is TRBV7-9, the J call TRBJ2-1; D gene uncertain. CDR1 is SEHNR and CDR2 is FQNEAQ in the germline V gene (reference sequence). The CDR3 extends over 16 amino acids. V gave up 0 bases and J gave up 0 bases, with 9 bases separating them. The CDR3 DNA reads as TGTGCCAGCAGCTTAGCGACCCAGAGCTCCTACAATGAGCAGTTCTTC. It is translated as CASSLATQSSYNEQFF.

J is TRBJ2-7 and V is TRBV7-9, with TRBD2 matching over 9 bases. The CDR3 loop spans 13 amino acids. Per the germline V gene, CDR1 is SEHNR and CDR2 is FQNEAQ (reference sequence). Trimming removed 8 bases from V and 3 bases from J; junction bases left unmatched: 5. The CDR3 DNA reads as TGTGCCAGCGAGGGTAGCGGGAGCTACGAGCAGTACTTC. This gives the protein CASEGSGSYEQYF.

The CDR3 spells CATSDFSATAQYF. CDR3 DNA: TGTGCCACCAGTGATTTTTCGGCCACCGCGCAGTATTTT. The rearrangement joins TRBV24-1 to TRBJ2-3, with D uncertain. CDR1 and CDR2 from the germline V gene are KGHDR and SFDVKD. Between the trimmed V and J ends, which lost 1 base and 10 bases, there was a span of 11 bases. The CDR3 contains 13 residues.

The CDR3: CASSEESRPLYEQYF. CDR3 in DNA: TGTGCCAGCAGTGAAGAAAGCAGGCCCCTCTACGAGCAGTACTTC. The chain links TRBV6-1 to TRBJ2-7, with unresolved D. The CDR3 consists of 15 residues. Germline lookup yields CDR1 MNHNS and CDR2 SASEGT. The germline V and J ends were trimmed by 1 base and 3 bases, with 13 bases remaining between them.

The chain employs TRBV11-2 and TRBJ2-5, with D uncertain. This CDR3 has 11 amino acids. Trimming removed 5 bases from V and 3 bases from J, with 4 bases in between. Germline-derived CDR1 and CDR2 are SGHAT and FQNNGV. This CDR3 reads CASSAEETQYF. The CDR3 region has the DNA TGTGCCAGCAGCGCAGAAGAGACCCAGTACTTC.

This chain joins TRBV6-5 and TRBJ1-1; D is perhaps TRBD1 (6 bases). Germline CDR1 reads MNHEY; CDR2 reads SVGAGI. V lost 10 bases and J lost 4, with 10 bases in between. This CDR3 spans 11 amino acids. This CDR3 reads CATGVGTEAFF. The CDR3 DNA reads TGTGCCACAGGGGTGGGCACTGAAGCTTTCTTT.

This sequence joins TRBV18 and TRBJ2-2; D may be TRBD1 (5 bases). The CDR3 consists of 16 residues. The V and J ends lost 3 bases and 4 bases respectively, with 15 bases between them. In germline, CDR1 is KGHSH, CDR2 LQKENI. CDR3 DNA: TGTGCCAGCTCACCCATAGCTTCAGGGCTCACCGGGGAGCTGTTTTTT. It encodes CASSPIASGLTGELFF.

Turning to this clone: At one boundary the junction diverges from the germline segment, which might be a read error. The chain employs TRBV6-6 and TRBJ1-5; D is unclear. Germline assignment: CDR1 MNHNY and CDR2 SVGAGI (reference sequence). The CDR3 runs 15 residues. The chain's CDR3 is CASSSNIGSDQPQHF. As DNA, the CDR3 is TGTGCCAGCAGTTCCAATATTGGTAGCGATCAGCCCCAGCATTTT.

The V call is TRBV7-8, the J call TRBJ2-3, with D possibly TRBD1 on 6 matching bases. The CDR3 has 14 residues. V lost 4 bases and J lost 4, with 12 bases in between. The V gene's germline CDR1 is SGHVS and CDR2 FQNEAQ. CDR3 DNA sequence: TGTGCCAGCAGCTCACAGGGATTTGCAGATACGCAGTATTTT. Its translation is CASSSQGFADTQYF.

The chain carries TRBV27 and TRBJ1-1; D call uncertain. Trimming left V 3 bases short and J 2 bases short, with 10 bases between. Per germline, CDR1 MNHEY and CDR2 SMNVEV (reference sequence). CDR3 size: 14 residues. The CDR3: CASSFGLYNTEAFF. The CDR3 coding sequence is TGTGCCAGCAGTTTCGGGCTTTATAACACTGAAGCTTTCTTT.

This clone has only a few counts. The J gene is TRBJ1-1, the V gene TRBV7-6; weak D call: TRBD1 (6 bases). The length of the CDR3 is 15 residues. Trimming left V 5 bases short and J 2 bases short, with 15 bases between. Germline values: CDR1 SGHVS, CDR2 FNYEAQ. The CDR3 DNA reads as TGTGCCAGCAGCCCAGACACAGGGCCTAACACTGAAGCTTTCTTT. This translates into CASSPDTGPNTEAFF.

The CDR3 bases are TGTGCCAGCTCCCGACGTGGCGGGTCCTACGAGCAGTACTTC. Protein: CASSRRGGSYEQYF. The chain employs TRBV27 and TRBJ2-7, with D possibly matching TRBD2 (5 bases). This CDR3 has 14 amino acids. The germline gives CDR1 MNHEY, CDR2 SMNVEV (reference sequence). V was pared by 8 bases and J by 1 base, with 15 bases between.

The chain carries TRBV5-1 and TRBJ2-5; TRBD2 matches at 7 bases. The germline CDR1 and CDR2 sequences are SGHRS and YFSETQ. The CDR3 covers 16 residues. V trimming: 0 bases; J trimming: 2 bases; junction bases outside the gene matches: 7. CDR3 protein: CASSLGGLAEQETQYF. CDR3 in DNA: TGCGCCAGCAGCTTGGGGGGCCTAGCGGAACAAGAGACCCAGTACTTC.

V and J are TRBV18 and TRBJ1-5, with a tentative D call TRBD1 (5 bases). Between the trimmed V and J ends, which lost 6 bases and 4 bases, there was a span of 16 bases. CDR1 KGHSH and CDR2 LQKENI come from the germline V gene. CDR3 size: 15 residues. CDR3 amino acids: CASSAGVGANQPQHF. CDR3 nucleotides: TGTGCCAGCTCGGCAGGTGTCGGGGCAAATCAGCCCCAGCATTTT.

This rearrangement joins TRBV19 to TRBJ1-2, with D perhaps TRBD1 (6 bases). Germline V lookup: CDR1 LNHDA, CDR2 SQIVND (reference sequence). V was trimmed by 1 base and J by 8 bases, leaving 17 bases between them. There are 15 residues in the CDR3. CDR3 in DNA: TGTGCCAGTAGTATAGGACGTCTTTCAGGGGACGGCTACACCTTC. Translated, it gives CASSIGRLSGDGYTF.